Here is one T cell receptor (beta chain) with its context. V lost 1 base to trimming and J lost 6 bases, with 15 bases between them. CDR1 and CDR2 from the germline V gene are SNHLY and FYNNEI. CDR3 length equals 16 residues. Original processing notes: Amplifying reference gene primers gave estimates of nucleated cell counts. This table comes from immunoSEQ multiplex PCR, and its TCRdb copy is limited to in-frame clones, with some not included. V, J and clone size are taken as reported in that table, and D and trimming were inferred from the DNA itself. The sample holds some 220,000 clones, 80% to 85% seen once. This sample is part of a study of blood T cell repertoires in COVID-19. Study information: Acute-phase and convalescent COVID-19 samples originated in the United States, Italy and Spain. T cells, B-cell-depleted T cells, or PBMCs supplied cDNA or gDNA.

The chain couples TRBV2 to TRBJ2-2, with D maybe TRBD1 (7 bases). Sequenced sample: peripheral blood. The sequence derives from a woman at least 80 years old with active or convalescent COVID-19. For the CDR3, the DNA is TGTGCCAGCAGTGAAGTACCAGGGGGGAAATCCGGGGAGCTGTTTTTT. Translation gives CASSEVPGGKSGELFF.